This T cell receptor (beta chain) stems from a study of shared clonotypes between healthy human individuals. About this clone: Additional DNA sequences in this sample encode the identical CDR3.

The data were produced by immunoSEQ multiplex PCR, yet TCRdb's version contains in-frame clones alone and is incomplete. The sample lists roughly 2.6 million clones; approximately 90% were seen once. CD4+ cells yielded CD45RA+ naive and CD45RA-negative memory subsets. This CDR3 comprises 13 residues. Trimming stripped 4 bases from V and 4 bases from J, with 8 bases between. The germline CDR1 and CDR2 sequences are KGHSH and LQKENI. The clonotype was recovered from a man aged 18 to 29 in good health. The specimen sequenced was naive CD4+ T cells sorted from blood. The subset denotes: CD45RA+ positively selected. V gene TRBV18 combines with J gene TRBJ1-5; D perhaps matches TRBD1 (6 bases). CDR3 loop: CASSLDRNQPQHF. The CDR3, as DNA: TGTGCCAGCTCACTAGACAGGAATCAGCCCCAGCATTTT.